A single T cell receptor beta chain is shown here with its context. This entry belongs to a study of blood T cell repertoires in COVID-19. Clones were read by immunoSEQ multiplex PCR, and TCRdb kept only the in-frame ones, dropping some. Of 97,000 or so clones in the sample, roughly four fifths were seen once. This TCR derives from a man between 65 and 85 years old with acute or convalescent COVID-19. The sequenced sample consisted of peripheral blood.

CDR3 in amino acids: CASSFVQGARLYSPGELFF. DNA of the CDR3: TGTGCCAGCAGCTTTGTACAGGGGGCGCGGTTATACTCCCCCGGGGAGCTGTTTTTT. V gene TRBV7-9 combines with J gene TRBJ2-2, with TRBD1 matching over 9 bases. CDR1 is SEHNR and CDR2 is FQNEAQ in the germline V gene (reference sequence). After removal of 3 bases from V and 6 bases from J, the junction contained 17 bases not matched to a gene. The CDR3 sequence is 19 residues long.